This entry concerns a single TCR beta chain. Its antigen remains unidentified. Per the germline V gene, CDR1 is SGDLS and CDR2 is YYNGEE. This CDR3 contains 16 residues. J lost 7 bases, V lost 1 base, and 11 bases had no gene match. The source of the sample is a study of shared clonotypes between healthy human individuals. On the study more broadly: Researchers assigned three CD4 naive, three CD4 memory, two CD8 naive and one CD8 memory plate to each donor. Study-wide points: Blood was the sole source, and tissue repertoires probably differ.

Naive CD8 cells, CD45RO-negative and positively selected for CCR7, excluded terminally differentiated effector memory CD45RA+ cells. The authors loaded roughly 200 ng DNA, approximately 30,000 T cell genomes, into sorted-subset replicate PCRs. Data came from immunoSEQ multiplex PCR; TCRdb stores just in-frame clones and leaves some out. Of about 820,000 clones in the sample, 85% to 95% were seen once. The sample taken for sequencing was naive CD8+ T cells sorted from blood. This sequence originates from a man in his thirties or forties in good health. This sequence joins TRBV9 and TRBJ2-7, with 10 bases identical to TRBD2. The CDR3 region has the DNA TGTGCCAGCAGCGTATCCCTCCTAGCGGGGGTTGAGGAGCAGTACTTC. This codes for CASSVSLLAGVEEQYF. Drawing the rest from reference TRBV9 and TRBJ2-7, the complete variable domain is DSGVTQTPKHLITATGQRVTLRCSPRSGDLSVYWYQQSLDQGLQFLIQYYNGEERAKGNILERFSAQQFPDLHSELNLSSLELGDSALYFCASSVSLLAGVEEQYFGPGTRLTVT.